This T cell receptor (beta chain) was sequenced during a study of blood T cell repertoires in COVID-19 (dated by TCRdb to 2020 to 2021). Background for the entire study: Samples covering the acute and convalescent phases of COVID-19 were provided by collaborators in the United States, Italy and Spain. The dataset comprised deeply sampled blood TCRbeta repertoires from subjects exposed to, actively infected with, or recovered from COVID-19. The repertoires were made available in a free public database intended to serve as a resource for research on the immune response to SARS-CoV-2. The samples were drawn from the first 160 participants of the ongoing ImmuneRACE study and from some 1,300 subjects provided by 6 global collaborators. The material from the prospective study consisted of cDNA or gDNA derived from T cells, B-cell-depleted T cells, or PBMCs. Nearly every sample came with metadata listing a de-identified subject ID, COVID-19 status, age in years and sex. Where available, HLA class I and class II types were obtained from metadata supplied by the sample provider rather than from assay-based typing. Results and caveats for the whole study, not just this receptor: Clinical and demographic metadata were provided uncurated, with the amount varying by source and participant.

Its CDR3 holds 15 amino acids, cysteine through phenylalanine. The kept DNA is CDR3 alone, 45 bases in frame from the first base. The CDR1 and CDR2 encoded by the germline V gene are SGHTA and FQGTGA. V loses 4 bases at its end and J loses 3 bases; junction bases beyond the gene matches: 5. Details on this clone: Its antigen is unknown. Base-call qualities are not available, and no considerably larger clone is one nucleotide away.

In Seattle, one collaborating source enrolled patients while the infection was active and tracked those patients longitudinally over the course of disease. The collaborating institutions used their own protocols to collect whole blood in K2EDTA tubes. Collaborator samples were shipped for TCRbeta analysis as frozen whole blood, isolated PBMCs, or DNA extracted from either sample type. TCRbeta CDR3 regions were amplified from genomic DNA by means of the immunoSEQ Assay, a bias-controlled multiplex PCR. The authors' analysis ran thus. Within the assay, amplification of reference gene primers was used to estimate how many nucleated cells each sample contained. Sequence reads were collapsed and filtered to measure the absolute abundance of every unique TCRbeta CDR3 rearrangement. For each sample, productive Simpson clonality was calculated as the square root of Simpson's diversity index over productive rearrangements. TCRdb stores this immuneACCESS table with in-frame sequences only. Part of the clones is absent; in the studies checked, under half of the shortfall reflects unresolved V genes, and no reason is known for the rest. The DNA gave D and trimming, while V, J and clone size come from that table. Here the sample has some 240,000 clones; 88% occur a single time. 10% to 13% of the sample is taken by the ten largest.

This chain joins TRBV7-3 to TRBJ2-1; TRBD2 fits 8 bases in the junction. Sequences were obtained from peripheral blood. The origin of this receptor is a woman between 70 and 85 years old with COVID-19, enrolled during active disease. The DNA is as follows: TGTGCCAGCAGCTCAGCGGGAGCACTCTACAATGAGCAGTTCTTC. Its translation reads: CASSSAGALYNEQFF.